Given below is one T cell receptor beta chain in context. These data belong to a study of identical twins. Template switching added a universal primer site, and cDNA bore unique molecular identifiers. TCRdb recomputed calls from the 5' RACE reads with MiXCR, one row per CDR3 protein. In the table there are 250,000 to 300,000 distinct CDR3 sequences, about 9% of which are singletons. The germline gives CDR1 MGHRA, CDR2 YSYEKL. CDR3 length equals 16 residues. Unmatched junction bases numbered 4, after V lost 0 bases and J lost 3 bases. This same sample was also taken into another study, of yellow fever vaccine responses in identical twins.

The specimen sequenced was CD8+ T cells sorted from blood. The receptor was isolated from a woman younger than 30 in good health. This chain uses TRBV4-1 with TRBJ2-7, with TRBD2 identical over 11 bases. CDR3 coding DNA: TGCGCCAGCAGCCAAGAGGGACTAGCGGAGAACTACGAGCAGTACTTC. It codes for CASSQEGLAENYEQYF.